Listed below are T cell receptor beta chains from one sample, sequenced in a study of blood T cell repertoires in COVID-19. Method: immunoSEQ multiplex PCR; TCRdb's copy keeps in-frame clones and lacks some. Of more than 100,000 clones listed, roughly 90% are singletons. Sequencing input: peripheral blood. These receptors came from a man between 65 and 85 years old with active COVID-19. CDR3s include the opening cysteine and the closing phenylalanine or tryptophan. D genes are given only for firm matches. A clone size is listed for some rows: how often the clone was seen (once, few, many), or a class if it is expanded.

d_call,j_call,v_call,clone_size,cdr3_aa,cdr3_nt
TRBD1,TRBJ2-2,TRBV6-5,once,CASHYRGRTGELFF,TGTGCCAGCCACTACAGGGGGAGGACCGGGGAGCTGTTTTTT
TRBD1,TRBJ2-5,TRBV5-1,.,CASSSQGKETQYF,TGCGCCAGCAGCTCACAGGGGAAAGAGACCCAGTACTTC
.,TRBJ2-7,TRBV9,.,CASSPRQALSYEQYF,TGTGCCAGCAGCCCCCGACAGGCTCTCTCCTACGAGCAGTACTTC
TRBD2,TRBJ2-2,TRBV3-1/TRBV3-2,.,CASSQLAGGNTGELFF,TGTGCCAGCAGCCAACTAGCGGGAGGGAACACCGGGGAGCTGTTTTTT
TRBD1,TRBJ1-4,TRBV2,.,CASRVQGANEKLFF,TGTGCCAGCAGAGTACAGGGGGCTAATGAAAAACTGTTTTTT
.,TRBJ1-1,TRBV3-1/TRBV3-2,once,CASTPQALNTEAFF,TGTGCCAGCACCCCTCAGGCCCTGAACACTGAAGCTTTCTTT
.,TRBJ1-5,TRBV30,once,CAWSRRTDQPQHF,TGTGCCTGGAGTCGCCGGACAGACCAGCCCCAGCATTTT
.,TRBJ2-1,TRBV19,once,CASSKWRDIRNEQFF,TGTGCCAGTAGTAAATGGCGGGATATCAGGAATGAGCAGTTCTTC
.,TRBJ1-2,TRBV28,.,CASSSSSGGYYGYTF,TGTGCCAGCAGTTCCTCAAGTGGGGGCTACTATGGCTACACCTTC
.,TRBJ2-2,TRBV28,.,CASLEWQGSGGELFF,TGTGCCAGCCTGGAGTGGCAGGGGAGTGGCGGGGAGCTGTTTTTT
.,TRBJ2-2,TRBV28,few,CASRGMRAGELFF,TGTGCCAGCAGGGGTATGAGGGCCGGGGAGCTGTTTTTT
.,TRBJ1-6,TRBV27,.,CASSLGGISPLHF,TGTGCCAGCAGCCTGGGGGGGATCTCACCCCTCCACTTT
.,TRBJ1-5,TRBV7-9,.,CASSQGYSNQPQHF,TGTGCCAGCAGTCAGGGGTATAGCAATCAGCCCCAGCATTTT
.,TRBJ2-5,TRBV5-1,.,CASSLGRGEETQYF,TGCGCCAGCAGCTTGGGCAGGGGCGAAGAGACCCAGTACTTC
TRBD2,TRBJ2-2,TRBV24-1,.,CATRRGGGYNTGELFF,TGTGCCACCAGACGGGGGGGAGGATACAACACCGGGGAGCTGTTTTTT
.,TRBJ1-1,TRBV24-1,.,CATSPTVEGRRTEAFF,TGTGCCACCAGTCCGACGGTGGAGGGGCGCAGGACTGAAGCTTTCTTT
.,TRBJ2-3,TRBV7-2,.,CASSLGGSHPDTQYF,TGTGCCAGCAGCTTAGGTGGGAGTCATCCAGATACGCAGTATTTT
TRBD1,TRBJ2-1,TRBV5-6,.,CASSRGRQGAKNEQFF,TGTGCCAGCAGCCGGGGGAGACAGGGGGCGAAGAATGAGCAGTTCTTC
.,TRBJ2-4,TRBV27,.,CASSAGQLLAKNIQYF,TGTGCCAGCAGTGCGGGACAGCTTTTGGCCAAAAACATTCAGTACTTC
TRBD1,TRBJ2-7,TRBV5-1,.,CASSTTGGILYEQYF,TGCGCCAGCAGCACCACAGGGGGCATCCTCTACGAGCAGTACTTC
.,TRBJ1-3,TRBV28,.,CASSFQYSGNTIYF,TGTGCCAGCAGTTTCCAGTACTCTGGAAACACCATATATTTT
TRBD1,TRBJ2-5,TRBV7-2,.,CASSPPGQGKTQYF,TGTGCCAGCAGCCCCCCGGGACAGGGCAAGACCCAGTACTTC
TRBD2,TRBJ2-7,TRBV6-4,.,CASPLPSGRGYEQYF,TGTGCCAGCCCCTTGCCTAGCGGGAGAGGATACGAGCAGTACTTC
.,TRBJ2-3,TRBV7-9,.,CASSWRGQATDTQYF,TGTGCCAGCAGCTGGCGGGGTCAGGCCACAGATACGCAGTATTTT
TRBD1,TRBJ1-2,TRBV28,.,CASRLSGTGAIYGYTF,TGTGCCAGCAGGCTATCCGGGACAGGGGCGATCTATGGCTACACCTTC
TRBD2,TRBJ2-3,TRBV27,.,CASSQRLAGPVGDTQYF,TGTGCCAGCAGTCAACGACTAGCGGGACCAGTGGGAGATACGCAGTATTTT
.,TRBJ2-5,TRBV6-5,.,CAIPVLKETQYF,TGTGCCATACCGGTGCTAAAAGAGACCCAGTACTTC
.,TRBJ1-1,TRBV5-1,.,CASSLAGHSNTEAFF,TGCGCCAGCAGCTTGGCGGGACACTCGAACACTGAAGCTTTCTTT
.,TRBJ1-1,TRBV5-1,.,CASSLEQVGEAFF,TGCGCCAGCAGCTTGGAGCAGGTCGGTGAAGCTTTCTTT
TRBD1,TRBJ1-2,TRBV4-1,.,CASSPQQGSRYGYTF,TGCGCCAGCAGCCCTCAACAGGGGAGCAGGTATGGCTACACCTTC
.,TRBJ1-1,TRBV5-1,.,CASSLQENTEAFF,TGCGCCAGCAGCTTGCAGGAGAACACTGAAGCTTTCTTT
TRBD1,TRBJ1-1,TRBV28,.,CASSSVTGMGTEAFF,TGTGCCAGCAGTTCCGTGACAGGGATGGGGACTGAAGCTTTCTTT
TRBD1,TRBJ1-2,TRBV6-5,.,CASGPDRVGGYTF,TGTGCCAGCGGGCCCGACAGGGTCGGCGGCTACACCTTC
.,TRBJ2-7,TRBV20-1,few,CSLREYYEQYF,TGCAGCCTCAGGGAATACTACGAGCAGTACTTC
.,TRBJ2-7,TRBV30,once,CAWSSNGGPGYEQYF,TGTGCCTGGAGTTCCAACGGAGGGCCCGGGTACGAGCAGTACTTC
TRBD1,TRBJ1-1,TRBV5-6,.,CASSWTGEDTEAFF,TGTGCCAGCAGCTGGACAGGGGAAGACACTGAAGCTTTCTTT
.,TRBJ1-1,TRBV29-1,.,CSVGFRGMNTEAFF,TGCAGCGTTGGGTTCCGGGGGATGAACACTGAAGCTTTCTTT
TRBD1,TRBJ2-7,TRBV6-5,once,CASSRDRAPMGQYF,TGTGCCAGCAGTAGGGACAGGGCCCCCATGGGGCAGTACTTC
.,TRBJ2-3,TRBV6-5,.,CASTRQPTDTQYF,TGTGCCAGCACGCGGCAGCCCACAGATACGCAGTATTTT
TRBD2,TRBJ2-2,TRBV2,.,CASSPRTSGTGGELFF,TGTGCCAGCAGTCCGAGGACTAGCGGGACTGGCGGGGAGCTGTTTTTT
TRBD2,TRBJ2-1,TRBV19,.,CASSAVAGGYNEQFF,TGTGCCAGTAGTGCCGTAGCGGGAGGCTACAATGAGCAGTTCTTC
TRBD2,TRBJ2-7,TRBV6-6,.,CASSYGTSHYEQYF,TGTGCCAGCAGTTACGGGACTAGCCACTACGAGCAGTACTTC
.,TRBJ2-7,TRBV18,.,CASSPRGFSDEQYF,TGTGCCAGCTCACCAAGGGGGTTTTCGGACGAGCAGTACTTC
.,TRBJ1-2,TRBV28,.,CASSLSGREGYTF,TGTGCCAGCAGTTTATCGGGGCGGGAGGGCTACACCTTC
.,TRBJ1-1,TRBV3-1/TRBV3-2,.,CASSEGGGAFF,TGTGCCAGCAGCGAGGGAGGGGGAGCTTTCTTT
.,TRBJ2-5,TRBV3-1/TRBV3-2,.,CASSQEGGARETQYF,TGTGCCAGCAGCCAAGAGGGGGGGGCTAGAGAGACCCAGTACTTC
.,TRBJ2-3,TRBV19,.,CASSSGEIRTDTQYF,TGTGCCAGTAGTAGTGGGGAGATACGCACAGATACGCAGTATTTT
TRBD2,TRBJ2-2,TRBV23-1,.,CASSQPHGREGTGELFF,TGCGCCAGCAGTCAACCGCACGGCAGGGAGGGGACCGGGGAGCTGTTTTTT
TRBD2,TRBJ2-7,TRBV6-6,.,CASSTKLAGKNEQYF,TGTGCCAGCAGTACAAAACTAGCGGGAAAGAACGAGCAGTACTTC
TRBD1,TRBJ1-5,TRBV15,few,CATSREQGSNQPQHF,TGTGCCACCAGCAGGGAACAGGGGAGCAATCAGCCCCAGCATTTT
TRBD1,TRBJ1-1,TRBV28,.,CASRVDRENTEAFF,TGTGCCAGCAGGGTGGACAGGGAGAACACTGAAGCTTTCTTT
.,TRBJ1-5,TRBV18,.,CASSPSGNQPQHF,TGTGCCAGCTCACCATCGGGGAACCAGCCCCAGCATTTT
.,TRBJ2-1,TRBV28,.,CASSTRDEQFF,TGTGCCAGCAGTACTAGAGACGAGCAGTTCTTC
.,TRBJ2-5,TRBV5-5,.,CASSFSGGSDPETQYF,TGTGCCAGCAGCTTTTCGGGGGGCTCGGATCCAGAGACCCAGTACTTC
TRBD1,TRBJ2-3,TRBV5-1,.,CASSLSGQAYTDTQYF,TGCGCCAGCAGCTTGTCCGGACAGGCCTACACAGATACGCAGTATTTT